This is a list of T cell receptor beta chains from one sample in a study of identical twins. MiXCR, run by TCRdb on the 5' RACE reads, gives a single entry per CDR3 protein. The data show more than 1.5 million distinct CDR3 sequences, about 32% seen once. Sequencing was carried out using cord blood. These receptor sequences come from a newborn girl in good health. Each CDR3 is given with its conserved first and last residue. The D gene is left open where the match is weak. Clone size is given for some rows only: seen once, a few or many times, or a class if the clone is expanded.

TRBJ1-5	TRBD1	few	TRBV28	TGTGCCACCACAGGGGGCAATCAGCCCCAGCATTTT	CATTGGNQPQHF
TRBJ2-7	NA	NA	TRBV5-1	TGCGCCAGCAGCTTAATCGCAATACTAGGACCGACCCCAGAATCCTCCTACAATGAGCAGTACTTC	CASSLIAILGPTPESSYNEQYF
TRBJ2-2	TRBD1	NA	TRBV5-1	TGCGCCAGCAGCGGGACAGTAAACACCGGGGAGCTGTTTTTT	CASSGTVNTGELFF
TRBJ1-2	NA	NA	TRBV30	TGTGCCTGGAGTGTTGGGACAATCTATGGCTACACCTTC	CAWSVGTIYGYTF
TRBJ2-7	TRBD2	NA	TRBV20-1	TGCAGTGCCGACAAGTTAGCGGGGAGCTCCTACAATGAGCAGTACTTC	CSADKLAGSSYNEQYF
TRBJ2-3	TRBD2	NA	TRBV5-1	TGCGCCAGCAGCACAAGACTAGCGCCAAATCGCACAGATACGCAGTATTTT	CASSTRLAPNRTDTQYF
TRBJ2-5	TRBD1	many	TRBV27	TGTGCCAGCAGTATAGACAGGGGACAAGAGACCCAGTACTTC	CASSIDRGQETQYF
TRBJ2-7	TRBD1	few	TRBV28	TGTGCCAGCAGAACAGGGGGAAGTCACGAGCAGTACTTC	CASRTGGSHEQYF
TRBJ1-5	TRBD1	NA	TRBV20-1	TGCAGAGGGCACTTTCGCGGCTCTCCCGGGACAGGGGGCGACCATCAGCCCCAGCATTTT	CRGHFRGSPGTGGDHQPQHF
TRBJ2-3	NA	few	TRBV27	TGTGCCAGCAGTACGACCCTTGTCTATGGGGCTAGCCGTCGAGATACGCAGTATTTT	CASSTTLVYGASRRDTQYF
TRBJ2-5	TRBD2	few	TRBV4-2	TGTGCCAGCAGCCAAGAACTAGCGGGGGCCGGAGAGACCCAGTACTTC	CASSQELAGAGETQYF
TRBJ1-5	NA	few	TRBV12-3/TRBV12-4	TGTGCCAGCAGTTTAAACCTACTCAATCAGCCCCAGCATTTT	CASSLNLLNQPQHF
TRBJ1-2	TRBD1	NA	TRBV6-1	TGTGCCAGCAGTGAAGTGAAGGGGGCGGGCTATGGCTACACCTTC	CASSEVKGAGYGYTF
TRBJ1-1	NA	few	TRBV20-1	TGCAGTGCTAGCCACCGTCAGGGGGAAGCTTTCTTT	CSASHRQGEAFF
TRBJ1-1	NA	NA	TRBV20-1	TGCAGTGCTAGAGACACCGGGAGGAACACTGAAGCTTTCTTT	CSARDTGRNTEAFF
TRBJ1-4	NA	NA	TRBV20-1	TGCAGTGCTAGGGGGGACCCACGAGATGAAAAACTGTTTTTT	CSARGDPRDEKLFF
TRBJ1-2	TRBD1	NA	TRBV2	TGTGCCAGCAGTGGGACGGGACAGTCTGGCTACACCTTC	CASSGTGQSGYTF
TRBJ1-2	NA	few	TRBV5-1	TGCGCCAGCAGCTTGGCCTTGGCCGACATCTATGGCTACACCTTC	CASSLALADIYGYTF
TRBJ1-5	NA	once	TRBV7-2	TGTGCCAGCAGTCGGGACCAGGCACAGCCCCAGCATTTT	CASSRDQAQPQHF